This TCR beta chain stems from a study of T-cell memory formation after mild COVID-19. The CDR3 is made up of 15 amino acids. Germline CDR1 reads SGHTA; CDR2 reads FQGNSA. Trimming cost V 1 base and J 3 bases, with 12 bases left between them. One entry per CDR3 protein, called by TCRdb with MiXCR from the 5' RACE reads. This sample has 580,000 or so distinct CDR3 sequences, with 17% found just once. Findings of the study overall: Detection of some responders pre-infection suggested pre-existing cross-reactive memory T cells participated. Of the contracting clones, CD4+ ones lay mainly in CM and EM, and CD8+ ones in EMRA.

Comment on this clonotype: The antigen is unknown.

The chain links TRBV7-2 to TRBJ2-5, with D possibly matching TRBD1 (5 bases). Source material: PBMCs or a T cell subset sorted from them (not recorded which). This receptor was obtained from an adult woman who had mild COVID-19 (a few samples of this study predate the infection). Cell type and time point are not known. CDR3 sequence (DNA): TGTGCCAGCAGCTTAGTCAGGGTAGGGGAAGAGACCCAGTACTTC. Its translation: CASSLVRVGEETQYF.